The 14 T cell receptor beta chains listed next were all sequenced from one sample in a study of T cell responses to AZD1222 COVID-19 vaccine. The table came from immunoSEQ multiplex PCR; TCRdb's copy has only in-frame clones and leaves some out. The table lists more than 95,000 clones, roughly 90% of them singletons. The sequenced sample was peripheral blood, obtained on day 0 of AZD1222 vaccination. The receptors were gathered from an adult in good health.

CDR3 loop: CASSYSGGSYNEQFF. The CDR3, as DNA: TGTGCCAGCAGTTACTCGGGCGGTAGCTACAATGAGCAGTTCTTC. The rearrangement links TRBV6-5 to TRBJ2-1; D gene uncertain. V lost 0 bases to trimming and J lost 3 bases, with 9 bases between them. Germline CDR1 and CDR2: MNHEY and SVGAGI. The CDR3 loop spans 15 amino acids.

This clone came up once. The chain recombines TRBV7-9 with TRBJ1-4; D may be TRBD1 (6 bases). Germline V lookup: CDR1 SEHNR, CDR2 FQNEAQ (reference sequence). The germline V and J ends were trimmed by 7 bases and 4 bases, with 13 bases remaining between them. CDR3 length: 14 residues. The CDR3 DNA is TGTGCCAGCATCGGACAGCTAGATAATGAAAAACTGTTTTTT. It is translated as CASIGQLDNEKLFF. Drawing the rest from reference TRBV7-9 and TRBJ1-4, the complete variable domain is DTGVSQNPRHKITKRGQNVTFRCDPISEHNRLYWYRQTLGQGPEFLTYFQNEAQLEKSRLLSDRFSAERPKGSFSTLEIQRTEQGDSAMYLCASIGQLDNEKLFFGSGTQLSVL.

The rearrangement links TRBV27 to TRBJ2-7; weak D call: TRBD2 (6 bases). Per germline, CDR1 MNHEY and CDR2 SMNVEV (reference sequence). The CDR3 consists of 15 residues. With 5 bases removed from V and 1 base from J, the gap between germline ends came to 15 bases. The chain's CDR3 is CASSLNPAGSYEQYF. The DNA of the CDR3 is TGTGCCAGCAGTCTAAACCCCGCGGGGTCCTACGAGCAGTACTTC.

The V and J genes are TRBV6-1 and TRBJ2-1, with D unresolved. Trimming took 3 bases from V and 3 from J, leaving 12 bases between them. This CDR3 is built from 15 residues. Germline assignment: CDR1 MNHNS and CDR2 SASEGT. The CDR3 region is CASSDNVLSYNEQFF. In DNA form, the CDR3 reads TGTGCCAGCAGTGATAATGTGTTGAGCTACAATGAGCAGTTCTTC.

The CDR3 bases are TGTGCCAGCAGCCAAGATCGGAGCTACGAGCAGTACTTC. Amino acid sequence: CASSQDRSYEQYF. The J gene is TRBJ2-7, the V gene TRBV14; D is undetermined. V was clipped by 0 bases and J by 3 bases, with 6 bases between them. The CDR3 covers 13 residues. Germline lookup yields CDR1 SGHDN and CDR2 FVKESK.

V usage is TRBV19 and J usage is TRBJ2-5; TRBD2 aligns across 14 bases. Germline V CDR1 and CDR2: LNHDA, SQIVND (reference sequence). This CDR3 is 15 amino acids long. Losses at the gene ends were 5 bases for V and 4 bases for J; bases not matched to a gene: 3. Here the CDR3 DNA reads TGTGCCAGTAGTGTGGGGACTAGCGGGAGAGAGACCCAGTACTTC. It is translated as CASSVGTSGRETQYF.

This clone was counted once. Other nucleotide sequences in the sample specify the same CDR3. V is TRBV5-4 and J is TRBJ1-5; the D gene is possibly TRBD1 (6 bases). Germline assignment: CDR1 SGHNT and CDR2 YYREEE (reference sequence). Trimming left V 0 bases short and J 7 bases short, with 8 bases between. There are 13 residues in the CDR3. CDR3 bases: TGTGCCAGCAGCTTGGATAGGGGGCAGCCCCAGCATTTT. Translation: CASSLDRGQPQHF. Based on the CDR3 plus reference TRBV5-4 and TRBJ1-5, the full variable domain is ETGVTQSPTHLIKTRGQQVTLRCSSQSGHNTVSWYQQALGQGPQFIFQYYREEENGRGNFPPRFSGLQFPNYSSELNVNALELDDSALYLCASSLDRGQPQHFGDGTRLSIL.

The CDR3 sequence is CASSQWGALAQETQYF. The CDR3 region has the DNA TGCGCCAGCAGCCAATGGGGCGCTCTAGCGCAAGAGACCCAGTACTTC. This chain links TRBV4-1 with TRBJ2-5; D is perhaps TRBD2 (6 bases). Germline CDR1 and CDR2: MGHRA and YSYEKL. This CDR3 is 16 amino acids long. Trimming pared 2 bases from V and 2 bases from J, leaving 15 bases between.

The V call is TRBV6-5, the J call TRBJ2-7, with D tentatively TRBD1 or TRBD2 (5 bases each). Germline CDR1 and CDR2: MNHEY and SVGAGI. The CDR3 contains 16 residues. V was clipped by 0 bases and J by 4 bases, with 16 bases between them. Here the CDR3 reads CASSYSRGRSPYEQYF. The CDR3, as DNA: TGTGCCAGCAGTTACTCTAGGGGACGCAGTCCGTACGAGCAGTACTTC.

The chain couples TRBV10-3 to TRBJ1-1; D not certain. This CDR3 is 13 amino acids long. Germline values: CDR1 ENHRY, CDR2 SYGVKD. Trimming shortened V by 7 bases and J by 3 bases, and 12 bases separated the two germline ends. The CDR3 loop is CAIMASSDTEAFF. The CDR3 DNA reads TGTGCCATCATGGCCTCCTCGGACACTGAAGCTTTCTTT.

This clone came up once. CDR3: CASSHAGGGLYGYTF. For the CDR3, the DNA is TGTGCCAGCAGCCATGCGGGAGGTGGACTTTATGGCTACACCTTC. The chain joins TRBV5-6 to TRBJ1-2; D not resolved. The germline V gene has CDR1 SGHDT and CDR2 YYEEEE. Trimming shortened V by 4 bases and J by 5 bases, and 18 bases separated the two germline ends. This CDR3 is 15 amino acids long. Combining the CDR3 with reference TRBV5-6 and TRBJ1-2 gives the whole variable domain DAGVTQSPTHLIKTRGQQVTLRCSPKSGHDTVSWYQQALGQGPQFIFQYYEEEERQRGNFPDRFSGHQFPNYSSELNVNALLLGDSALYLCASSHAGGGLYGYTFGSGTRLTVV.

This sequence joins TRBV9 and TRBJ1-1; D gene unclear. The germline V gene encodes CDR1 SGDLS and CDR2 YYNGEE. The V end was cut by 3 bases, the J end by 2 bases, with 5 bases between. The CDR3 has 12 residues. The CDR3 spells CASSGINTEAFF. CDR3 coding DNA: TGTGCCAGCAGCGGAATAAACACTGAAGCTTTCTTT. Looking up the rest from reference TRBV9 and TRBJ1-1 gives the full variable domain: DSGVTQTPKHLITATGQRVTLRCSPRSGDLSVYWYQQSLDQGLQFLIQYYNGEERAKGNILERFSAQQFPDLHSELNLSSLELGDSALYFCASSGINTEAFFGQGTRLTVV.

This chain uses TRBV6-5 with TRBJ1-2, with unresolved D. Trimming left V 6 bases short and J 3 bases short, with 11 bases between. The CDR3 totals 13 residues. CDR1 MNHEY and CDR2 SVGAGI come from the germline V gene. The CDR3: CASSRGLDYGYTF. The CDR3 DNA reads as TGTGCCAGCAGCCGTGGACTCGACTATGGCTACACCTTC.

The V and J genes are TRBV6-2 or TRBV6-3 and TRBJ2-7, with D possibly being TRBD1 (5 bases). Germline CDR1 MNHEY, CDR2 SVGEGT. Trimming left V 0 bases short and J 6 bases short, with 15 bases between. This CDR3 contains 15 residues. The CDR3 region is CASSYSTSRRVEQYF. The CDR3 nucleotides read TGTGCCAGCAGTTACTCGACAAGTCGCAGGGTCGAGCAGTACTTC.